One sample yielded the 20 T cell receptor beta chains listed below, sequenced in a study of cytomegalovirus exposure and HLA in healthy donors. Here immunoSEQ multiplex PCR was the method, and the copy in TCRdb shows in-frame clones only, minus some. Among 85,000 to 95,000 clones listed, 95% to 98% were seen once. The sequenced sample consisted of PBMCs. Receptors originate from a man aged 18 to 30 in good health and CMV-seronegative.

This clone was seen a handful of times. The chain combines TRBV9 with TRBJ2-3; tentative D call: TRBD2 (5 bases). This CDR3 contains 14 residues. V was pared by 2 bases and J by 4 bases, with 11 bases between. Germline CDR1 is SGDLS and CDR2 is YYNGEE. CDR3 coding DNA: TGTGCCAGCAGCGTGAAGGGAGCGGCAGATACGCAGTATTTT. This codes for CASSVKGAADTQYF.

Here the CDR3 reads CASSLNGGRGTDTQYF. As DNA, the CDR3 is TGTGCCAGCAGCTTAAATGGCGGGAGAGGGACAGATACGCAGTATTTT. This chain connects TRBV7-3 to TRBJ2-3; 7 bases agree with TRBD2. Looked up from germline, CDR1 is SGHTA and CDR2 is FQGTGA. The ends lost 1 base at V and 3 bases at J; junction bases unmatched: 7. This CDR3 has 16 residues.

This chain links TRBV6-6 with TRBJ1-3; tentative D call: TRBD1 (6 bases). This CDR3 has 15 residues. V lost 6 bases to trimming and J lost 0 bases, with 12 bases between them. Germline-derived CDR1 and CDR2 are MNHNY and SVGAGI (reference sequence). CDR3 DNA sequence: TGTGCCAGCAGCCCAGGACAGCTCTCTGGAAACACCATATATTTT. As protein: CASSPGQLSGNTIYF.

CDR3 bases: TGTGCCAGCAGTTGGGCAGGGGGCGCCTCGCAGTTCTTC. Protein sequence: CASSWAGGASQFF. The rearrangement joins TRBV28 to TRBJ2-1, with TRBD1 matching over 8 bases. After removal of 4 bases from V and 12 bases from J, the junction contained 8 bases not matched to a gene. Germline lookup yields CDR1 MDHEN and CDR2 SYDVKM. The CDR3 sequence is 13 residues long.

The V and J genes are TRBV27 and TRBJ2-3, with D perhaps TRBD2 (6 bases). Germline V CDR1 and CDR2: MNHEY, SMNVEV (reference sequence). The CDR3 covers 13 residues. Trimming left V 6 bases short and J 1 base short, with 8 bases between. CDR3 bases: TGTGCCAGCAGGGGGGAGGGCACAGATACGCAGTATTTT. Its translation: CASRGEGTDTQYF.

The chain joins TRBV4-1 to TRBJ2-5; 10 nucleotides agree with TRBD2. From germline, CDR1 is MGHRA and CDR2 YSYEKL. The CDR3 has 19 residues. Trimming removed 3 bases from V and 2 bases from J; junction bases left unmatched: 15. CDR3 region: CASSQESLALAGVQETQYF. The CDR3 region has the DNA TGCGCCAGCAGCCAGGAGAGCCTCGCTCTAGCGGGAGTGCAAGAGACCCAGTACTTC.

The chain combines TRBV5-5 with TRBJ2-5; TRBD1 matches at 7 bases. The germline V gene has CDR1 SGHKS and CDR2 YYEKEE (reference sequence). J was trimmed by 5 bases and V by 4 bases; bases with no gene match: 5. The CDR3 is 13 amino acids. CDR3 loop: CASSIRGWETQYF. CDR3 DNA: TGTGCCAGCAGCATCAGGGGGTGGGAGACCCAGTACTTC.

The chain has TRBV5-4 and TRBJ2-7; 7 positions agree with TRBD1. The CDR3 is 16 residues long. The J segment lost 0 bases and the V segment lost 0 bases, leaving 6 bases of the junction unmatched. Germline values: CDR1 SGHNT, CDR2 YYREEE (reference sequence). The CDR3 DNA reads as TGTGCCAGCAGCTTGGCCAAGGGACAGAGCTCCTACGAGCAGTACTTC. It is translated as CASSLAKGQSSYEQYF.

The chain combines TRBV15 with TRBJ1-5; 8 positions match TRBD1. Germline V CDR1 and CDR2: LNHNV, YYDKDF (reference sequence). This CDR3 has 14 residues. The trim removed 3 bases at V and 6 bases at J, leaving 4 bases unmatched. The DNA for the CDR3 is TGTGCCACCAGCAGGGGACAGGAGGTTCAGCCCCAGCATTTT. This sequence encodes CATSRGQEVQPQHF.

CDR3 in DNA: TGTGCCAGCAGTTACTCGACGACGACCGGGGAACTGTTTTTT. It translates to CASSYSTTTGELFF. The chain carries TRBV6-5 and TRBJ1-4; no definite D call. This CDR3 region has 14 residues. V lost 0 bases and J 12 bases, leaving 14 bases between the germline ends. Germline V CDR1 and CDR2: MNHEY, SVGAGI.

The rearrangement links TRBV4-1 to TRBJ2-7; D is possibly TRBD1 (6 bases). The CDR3 sequence is 14 residues long. Germline V lookup: CDR1 MGHRA, CDR2 YSYEKL. V was shortened by 5 bases and J by 3 bases, with 14 bases between the two germline ends. The CDR3 protein is CASSVRGSDYEQYF. As DNA, the CDR3 is TGCGCCAGCAGCGTAAGGGGGAGCGACTACGAGCAGTACTTC.

This chain joins TRBV14 and TRBJ1-2, with unresolved D. This CDR3 is 15 amino acids long. Trimming took off 0 bases at V and 4 bases at J, with 12 bases between the two ends. Germline-derived CDR1 and CDR2 are SGHDN and FVKESK. DNA of the CDR3: TGTGCCAGCAGCCAAGATTTAAGGAGCCTCTATGGCTACACCTTC. Its protein is CASSQDLRSLYGYTF.

This clone appeared a single time. The V and J genes are TRBV19 and TRBJ1-2, with TRBD1 identical over 8 bases. There are 15 residues in the CDR3. V trimming: 7 bases; J trimming: 4 bases; junction bases outside the gene matches: 11. Germline lookup yields CDR1 LNHDA and CDR2 SQIVND (reference sequence). CDR3 in amino acids: CASNSDRAQFYGYTF. The CDR3 DNA follows: TGTGCCAGTAATTCGGACAGGGCACAATTCTATGGCTACACCTTC.

The V and J genes are TRBV12-5 and TRBJ2-2; 8 nucleotides line up with TRBD1. V shed 1 base, J shed 3 bases, and the junction held 7 bases outside the gene matches. This CDR3 contains 17 residues. Germline CDR1 reads LGHNT; CDR2 reads FRNRAP. As DNA, the CDR3 is TGTGCTAGTGGTTTGGACCCAGGGGGCTCGTACACCGGGGAGCTGTTTTTT. It is translated as CASGLDPGGSYTGELFF. The full variable domain, its missing parts supplied by reference TRBV12-5 and TRBJ2-2, is DARVTQTPRHKVTEMGQEVTMRCQPILGHNTVFWYRQTMMQGLELLAYFRNRAPLDDSGMPKDRFSAEMPDATLATLKIQPSEPRDSAVYFCASGLDPGGSYTGELFFGEGSRLTVL.

The rearrangement uses TRBV9 and TRBJ1-4; 8 nucleotides match TRBD1. The CDR3 sequence is 15 residues long. From germline, CDR1 is SGDLS and CDR2 YYNGEE. The trim removed 4 bases at V and 6 bases at J, leaving 8 bases unmatched. The CDR3 DNA follows: TGTGCCAGCAGCCCCCGGACAGGGAGGGATGAAAAACTGTTTTTT. Amino acid sequence: CASSPRTGRDEKLFF.

This chain connects TRBV27 to TRBJ2-1, with 10 bases fitting TRBD2. V dropped 8 bases and J dropped 4; count of bases not matched to a gene: 14. The CDR3 totals 17 residues. Germline V gene lookup returns CDR1 MNHEY and CDR2 SMNVEV (reference sequence). DNA of the CDR3: TGTGCCAGCTCCAGGGGGCTAGCGGGAGTTTTGTACAATGAGCAGTTCTTC. Its protein product is CASSRGLAGVLYNEQFF.

This clone was found once. The CDR3 here is CASSLPQGLDTQYF. The DNA of the CDR3 is TGTGCCAGCAGCTTACCCCAGGGGCTAGATACGCAGTATTTT. V and J are TRBV7-8 and TRBJ2-3; maybe TRBD1 (6 bases). The CDR3 totals 14 residues. Germline V gene data show CDR1 as SGHVS and CDR2 as FQNEAQ. Trimming cost V 2 bases and J 5 bases, with 11 bases left between them.

The gene calls are TRBV11-2 and TRBJ1-4, with a possible D match to TRBD1 (6 bases). The V end lost 5 bases, the J end lost 7 bases, and 14 bases lay between the germline ends. The germline gives CDR1 SGHAT, CDR2 FQNNGV. The length of the CDR3 is 14 residues. CDR3: CASSPPGVGEKLFF. The CDR3 DNA follows: TGTGCCAGCAGCCCCCCAGGGGTCGGTGAAAAACTGTTTTTT. Variable domain in full (rest from reference TRBV11-2 and TRBJ1-4): EAGVAQSPRYKIIEKRQSVAFWCNPISGHATLYWYQQILGQGPKLLIQFQNNGVVDDSQLPKDRFSAERLKGVDSTLKIQPAKLEDSAVYLCASSPPGVGEKLFFGSGTQLSVL.

The CDR3 loop is CASSLRGALLAGVRETQYF. Written as DNA, the CDR3 is TGTGCCAGCAGCCTTAGAGGGGCGCTACTAGCGGGAGTTCGGGAGACCCAGTACTTC. The chain recombines TRBV14 with TRBJ2-5, with 11 bases lining up with TRBD2. The CDR3 totals 19 residues. The germline gives CDR1 SGHDN, CDR2 FVKESK. J gave up 5 bases and V 4 bases, and 18 bases lay outside the gene matches.

This clone was recorded only once. The V gene is TRBV5-1, the J gene TRBJ1-3; 7 positions agree with TRBD1. In germline, CDR1 is SGHRS, CDR2 YFSETQ. V shed 0 bases, J shed 4 bases, and the junction held 4 bases outside the gene matches. The CDR3 loop spans 15 amino acids. The CDR3 DNA is TGCGCCAGCAGCTTGGTAGGGACAGCCGGAAACACCATATATTTT. This sequence encodes CASSLVGTAGNTIYF.